One and the same sample provided the 29 T cell receptor beta chains below, sequenced in a study of blood T cell repertoires in COVID-19. Here immunoSEQ multiplex PCR was the method, and the copy in TCRdb shows in-frame clones only, minus some. The sample yields about 220,000 clones, roughly 88% seen once. The sequenced sample was PBMCs or T cells enriched from blood (not recorded which). The origin of the receptors is a woman between 40 and 55 years old with acute COVID-19.

The genes are TRBV29-1 and TRBJ1-1; TRBD1 might be the D (6 bases). The CDR3 is 15 residues long. The germline V gene encodes CDR1 SQVTM and CDR2 ANQGSEA. Trimming left V 6 bases short and J 5 bases short, with 22 bases between. The CDR3 nucleotides are TGCAGCGTCCCCTCCGGGGGGCCTCTTCAAACTGAAGCTTTCTTT. Translated: CSVPSGGPLQTEAFF.

The chain couples TRBV28 to TRBJ1-4; D is undetermined. CDR3 length: 15 residues. The germline gives CDR1 MDHEN, CDR2 SYDVKM. Trimming shortened V by 0 bases and J by 5 bases, and 10 bases separated the two germline ends. In DNA, the CDR3 is TGTGCCAGCAGTTTATGGAGGCAGAAAAATGAAAAACTGTTTTTT. Protein: CASSLWRQKNEKLFF. The variable domain in full, with the rest retrieved from reference TRBV28 and TRBJ1-4, is DVKVTQSSRYLVKRTGEKVFLECVQDMDHENMFWYRQDPGLGLRLIYFSYDVKMKEKGDIPEGYSVSREKKERFSLILESASTNQTSMYLCASSLWRQKNEKLFFGSGTQLSVL.

The gene calls are TRBV6-5 and TRBJ1-2, with 7 bases matching TRBD1. The CDR3 contains 15 residues. The germline CDR1 and CDR2 sequences are MNHEY and SVGAGI. After removal of 4 bases from V and 3 bases from J, the junction contained 8 bases not matched to a gene. CDR3 nucleotide sequence: TGTGCCAGCAGTTCGCGGACAGGTGGGCACTATGGCTACACCTTC. The encoded protein is CASSSRTGGHYGYTF.

On this clone itself: Different DNA sequences within this sample yield the same CDR3. The gene calls are TRBV28 and TRBJ1-2; no clear D. CDR3 length: 12 residues. Germline lookup yields CDR1 MDHEN and CDR2 SYDVKM. V shed 2 bases and J shed 4 bases, with 5 bases lying between them. CDR3 bases: TGTGCCAGCAGTTTAGAGGGCTATGGCTACACCTTC. This translates into CASSLEGYGYTF.

The CDR3 sequence: CASSSDRNSPLHF. CDR3 DNA sequence: TGTGCCAGCAGCTCGGACAGGAATTCACCCCTCCACTTT. The chain combines TRBV7-9 with TRBJ1-6; 7 nucleotides align to TRBD1. This CDR3 is 13 amino acids long. Per germline, CDR1 SEHNR and CDR2 FQNEAQ (reference sequence). The trim removed 4 bases at V and 7 bases at J, leaving 1 base unmatched.

The J gene is TRBJ1-5, the V gene TRBV5-1; 10 bases line up with TRBD1. In germline, CDR1 is SGHRS, CDR2 YFSETQ. Trimming took 5 bases from V and 4 from J; bases not matched to a gene: 3. CDR3 length: 14 amino acids. Here the CDR3 reads CASRGQGENQPQHF. CDR3 bases: TGCGCCAGCAGAGGACAGGGGGAGAATCAGCCCCAGCATTTT.

This clone was recorded only once. The rearrangement links TRBV5-8 to TRBJ1-3, with D possibly being TRBD1 (6 bases). V shed 4 bases and J shed 2 bases, with 13 bases lying between them. Per the germline V gene, CDR1 is SGHTS and CDR2 is YDEGEE. The CDR3 is 15 amino acids. CDR3 protein: CASSPEGGPGNTIYF. As DNA, the CDR3 is TGTGCCAGCAGCCCCGAAGGGGGTCCTGGAAACACCATATATTTT.

The chain employs TRBV3-1 (or the pseudogene TRBV3-2) and TRBJ1-1, with 7 positions matching TRBD1. Germline CDR1 reads LGHDT; CDR2 reads YNNKEL (reference sequence). The CDR3 loop spans 15 amino acids. V was clipped by 5 bases and J by 3 bases; unmatched bases: 9. The CDR3 sequence: CASSEGGGGHTEAFF. CDR3 in DNA: TGTGCCAGCAGCGAAGGAGGGGGCGGTCACACTGAAGCTTTCTTT.

The rearrangement uses TRBV6-5 and TRBJ1-2; 9 nucleotides line up with TRBD1. V lost 6 bases, J lost 4 bases, and 9 bases stayed unmatched. The CDR3 is made up of 15 amino acids. The germline V gene encodes CDR1 MNHEY and CDR2 SVGAGI. DNA of the CDR3: TGTGCCAGCAGGCCCGGACAGGGGAATTCCTATGGCTACACCTTC. This sequence encodes CASRPGQGNSYGYTF.

CDR3 DNA: TGTGCCAGCAGCGCCGGACAGGGAGGTGGCTACACCTTC. Translating it yields CASSAGQGGGYTF. This chain uses TRBV9 with TRBJ1-2; 8 positions agree with TRBD1. Germline trimming cut 3 bases from V and 7 bases from J; bases unmatched to any gene: 5. The CDR3 is made up of 13 amino acids. The germline V gene encodes CDR1 SGDLS and CDR2 YYNGEE.

The CDR3 sequence is CASSLSASNSPLHF. The CDR3 nucleotides are TGTGCCAGCAGTTTATCAGCGAGTAATTCACCCCTCCACTTT. The chain links TRBV27 to TRBJ1-6; D is undetermined. Germline V gene sequence: CDR1 MNHEY, CDR2 SMNVEV (reference sequence). CDR3 length: 14 residues. Trimming removed 0 bases at V and 6 bases at J, with 6 bases between.

The chain joins TRBV9 to TRBJ1-1, with D perhaps matching TRBD1 (5 bases). This CDR3 has 16 amino acids. Germline V gives CDR1 SGDLS, CDR2 YYNGEE. Trimming took 4 bases from V and 1 from J, leaving 17 bases between them. CDR3 DNA sequence: TGTGCCAGCAGCCCCGTAACCCCGGGGGGGAACACTGAAGCTTTCTTT. Translated, it gives CASSPVTPGGNTEAFF. The complete variable domain, with remaining parts taken from reference TRBV9 and TRBJ1-1, reads DSGVTQTPKHLITATGQRVTLRCSPRSGDLSVYWYQQSLDQGLQFLIQYYNGEERAKGNILERFSAQQFPDLHSELNLSSLELGDSALYFCASSPVTPGGNTEAFFGQGTRLTVV.

This clone was recorded once. The chain is built from TRBV2 and TRBJ1-4; D remains unclear. This CDR3 is built from 14 residues. Deletions cut 2 bases from V and 8 bases from J, with 12 bases between. In germline, CDR1 is SNHLY, CDR2 FYNNEI. As DNA, the CDR3 is TGTGCCAGCAGTGAAAGTGAGGTGAAGGAAAAACTGTTTTTT. Translating it yields CASSESEVKEKLFF.

The V and J genes are TRBV2 and TRBJ1-3; 8 bases are a match to TRBD1. Germline V gives CDR1 SNHLY, CDR2 FYNNEI. The CDR3 contains 15 residues. Trimming removed 5 bases from V and 1 base from J; junction bases left unmatched: 4. In DNA, the CDR3 is TGTGCCAGCAGTCCGGACAGGGCGTCTGGAAACACCATATATTTT. Protein: CASSPDRASGNTIYF.

The genes are TRBV5-1 and TRBJ2-5; D is uncertain. Trimming left V 0 bases short and J 2 bases short, with 11 bases between. This CDR3 is built from 15 residues. CDR1 and CDR2 (germline): SGHRS, YFSETQ. CDR3 in DNA: TGCGCCAGCAGCTTGGGGTCGCCAGGTCAAGAGACCCAGTACTTC. It encodes CASSLGSPGQETQYF.

The chain has TRBV18 and TRBJ1-5; unclear D gene. Germline V gene lookup returns CDR1 KGHSH and CDR2 LQKENI. V shed 1 base and J shed 12 bases, with 16 bases lying between them. There are 14 residues in the CDR3. The CDR3 sequence is CASSPLGSSIDQHF. CDR3 sequence (DNA): TGTGCCAGCTCACCACTTGGTAGTTCAATAGACCAGCATTTT.

In regard to this clone: Other nucleotide sequences from this sample produce the same CDR3. This chain links TRBV27 with TRBJ1-2; D not certain. Germline V gives CDR1 MNHEY, CDR2 SMNVEV (reference sequence). The CDR3 covers 13 residues. Trimming took off 5 bases at V and 2 bases at J, with 9 bases between the two ends. For the CDR3, the DNA is TGTGCCAGCAGTCCGACACTGAACTATGGCTACACCTTC. Its translation: CASSPTLNYGYTF.

The chain links TRBV30 to TRBJ1-2; 8 bases fit TRBD1. Germline V gene sequence: CDR1 GTSNPN, CDR2 SVGIG (reference sequence). V shed 1 base, J shed 2 bases, and the junction held 6 bases outside the gene matches. The length of the CDR3 is 15 residues. CDR3 amino acids: CAWSAWDRRNYGYTF. As DNA, the CDR3 is TGTGCCTGGAGTGCCTGGGACAGGAGAAACTATGGCTACACCTTC.

V gene TRBV6-5 combines with J gene TRBJ1-6; 7 bases align to TRBD1. V was clipped by 0 bases and J by 8 bases; unmatched bases: 4. The CDR3 is 15 residues long. CDR1 is MNHEY and CDR2 is SVGAGI in the germline V gene. In DNA, the CDR3 is TGTGCCAGCAGTTACTCACAGGGGCTGGATTCACCCCTCCACTTT. Protein product: CASSYSQGLDSPLHF.

The rearrangement links TRBV7-9 to TRBJ1-2; 8 bases are shared with TRBD1. The CDR3 covers 17 residues. Germline CDR1 SEHNR, CDR2 FQNEAQ (reference sequence). The J segment lost 0 bases and the V segment lost 5 bases, leaving 11 bases of the junction unmatched. The CDR3 DNA reads TGTGCCAGCAGCCCCCGACAGGGGAAGGCCCCTAACTATGGCTACACCTTC. Its protein is CASSPRQGKAPNYGYTF.

This sequence joins TRBV11-3 and TRBJ2-1; D possibly corresponds to TRBD1 (6 bases). CDR3 size: 15 residues. In germline, CDR1 is SGHNT, CDR2 YENEEA. Trimming removed 5 bases from V and 2 bases from J, with 13 bases in between. The CDR3 DNA reads TGTGCCAGCAGCCTTAGGACAGCAACCTACAATGAGCAGTTCTTC. Protein sequence: CASSLRTATYNEQFF.

V and J are TRBV11-3 and TRBJ2-6, with TRBD1 matching 7 bases. The CDR3 length is 16 residues. J was trimmed by 2 bases and V by 4 bases; bases with no gene match: 5. Germline CDR1 reads SGHNT; CDR2 reads YENEEA. The CDR3 sequence is CASSSSTGAGANVLTF. The DNA for the CDR3 is TGTGCCAGCAGCTCCAGTACAGGGGCTGGGGCCAACGTCCTGACTTTC.

The chain is built from TRBV2 and TRBJ2-2; D not certain. V was trimmed by 5 bases and J by 6 bases, leaving 10 bases between them. CDR1 and CDR2 (germline): SNHLY, FYNNEI. The CDR3 is 13 residues long. CDR3 nucleotide sequence: TGTGCCAGCAGTCAGTCGTATCCCGGGGAGCTGTTTTTT. Translated: CASSQSYPGELFF.

Points on this clone: The final CDR3 position lacks the conserved phenylalanine or tryptophan, pointing to a likely read error. The DNA is left out, because the CDR3 cannot be placed on it with certainty; the CDR3 is given as TCRdb lists it. V usage is TRBV6-5 and J usage is TRBJ2-3; the table names TRBD2, a call not compared with the DNA. The CDR3 adds up to 14 amino acids, both ends counted. From germline, CDR1 is MNHEY and CDR2 SVGAGI. CDR3 loop: CASSQDYTTPRFRM.

The rearrangement uses TRBV29-1 and TRBJ1-2; tentative D call: TRBD1 (5 bases). Germline V lookup: CDR1 SQVTM, CDR2 ANQGSEA. CDR3 size: 13 residues. With 6 bases removed from V and 5 bases from J, the gap between germline ends came to 16 bases. The CDR3 reads CSVTPTESYGYTF. In nucleotides, the CDR3 is TGCAGCGTCACTCCGACAGAAAGTTATGGCTACACCTTC.

The CDR3 DNA reads as TGTGCCAGCAGTGAAGCGCTGAGGCGGGGGGGCCCTGATACGCAGTATTTT. It is translated as CASSEALRRGGPDTQYF. J is TRBJ2-3 and V is TRBV2; TRBD2 matches at 9 bases. The CDR3 consists of 17 residues. Looked up from germline, CDR1 is SNHLY and CDR2 is FYNNEI. The ends lost 0 bases at V and 6 bases at J; junction bases unmatched: 10.

This chain joins TRBV5-5 and TRBJ2-7, with 7 bases matching TRBD1. CDR3 length equals 14 residues. Germline CDR1 SGHKS, CDR2 YYEKEE (reference sequence). With V trimmed by 3 bases and J by 7 bases, 10 bases remained unmatched. The CDR3: CASSSNPGQREQYV. CDR3 DNA: TGTGCCAGCAGCTCGAACCCGGGACAGAGGGAGCAGTACGTC.

The V call is TRBV7-3, the J call TRBJ1-1; possibly TRBD1 for D (5 bases). V lost 5 bases and J lost 5, with 15 bases in between. The CDR3 spans 14 residues. The germline gives CDR1 SGHTA, CDR2 FQGTGA. The CDR3 loop is CASSPDGGITEAFF. The CDR3 bases are TGTGCCAGCAGCCCAGATGGGGGGATTACTGAAGCTTTCTTT.

The count of this clone is one. This sequence joins TRBV18 and TRBJ1-4; weak D call: TRBD1 (5 bases). The length of the CDR3 is 13 residues. CDR1 and CDR2 (germline): KGHSH, LQKENI. The V end was cut by 5 bases, the J end by 6 bases, with 10 bases between. CDR3 nucleotide sequence: TGTGCCAGCTCAACCTCGGGGGATGAAAAACTGTTTTTT. Amino acids: CASSTSGDEKLFF.